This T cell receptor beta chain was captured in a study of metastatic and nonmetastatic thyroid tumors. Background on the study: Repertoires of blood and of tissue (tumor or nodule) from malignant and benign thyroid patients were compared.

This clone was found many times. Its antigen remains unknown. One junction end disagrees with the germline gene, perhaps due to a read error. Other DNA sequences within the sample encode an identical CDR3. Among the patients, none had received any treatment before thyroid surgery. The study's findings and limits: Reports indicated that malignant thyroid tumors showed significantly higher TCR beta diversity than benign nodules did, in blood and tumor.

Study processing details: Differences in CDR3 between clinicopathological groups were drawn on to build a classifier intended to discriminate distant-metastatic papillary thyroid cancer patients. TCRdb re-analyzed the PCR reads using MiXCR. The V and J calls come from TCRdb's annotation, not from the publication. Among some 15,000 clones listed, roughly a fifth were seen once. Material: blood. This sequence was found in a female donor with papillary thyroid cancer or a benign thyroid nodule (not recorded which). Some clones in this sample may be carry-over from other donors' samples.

Here the CDR3 reads CASSVDLGVDSPLHF. In DNA, the CDR3 is TGTGCCAGTAGCGTAGATCTAGGGGTGGATTCACCCCTCCACTTT. The chain recombines TRBV9 with TRBJ1-6; D possibly corresponds to TRBD1 (5 bases). The CDR3 length is 15 residues. The germline V gene encodes CDR1 SGDLS and CDR2 YYNGEE.